Listed here is a single T cell receptor beta chain. Antigen specificity is unknown. Other DNA sequences in this sample translate to the same CDR3. CDR3 length equals 12 residues. The germline gives CDR1 SGHNT, CDR2 YENEEA. V lost 8 bases to trimming and J lost 0 bases, with 8 bases between them. These data originate in a study of shared clonotypes between healthy human individuals. As defined, naive CD8 cells were CD45RO-negative and positively selected for CCR7, with terminally differentiated effector memory CD45RA+ cells excluded. Study conclusions and caveats: Generation probabilities of non-shared clonotypes were lower (relative to those shared by all four donors). Among donors, sharing of clonotypes was expected to be affected by sequencing depth. The low donor count limited represented genetic and exposure-history diversity.

Here immunoSEQ multiplex PCR was the method, and the copy in TCRdb shows in-frame clones only, minus some. The data show around 580,000 clones, with 95% to 98% seen just once and approximately 0.33% held by the top ten. The TCR comes from a young man in good health. The chain uses TRBV11-3 and TRBJ2-7; no clear D gene. The sequencing sample was made of naive CD8+ T cells sorted from blood. CDR3 nucleotides: TGTGCCAGCTCTGGTGACTCCTACGAGCAGTACTTC. Protein: CASSGDSYEQYF.